The 21 T cell receptor beta chains below were found in one sample sequenced in a study of tumor-infiltrating lymphocytes in primary liver carcinoma. Unsorted whole blood yielded blood RNA, and germline DNA was extracted as well. A primer matching the constant region was used to make TCR beta cDNA from about 500 ng of total RNA. Libraries of TCR beta came from three nested multiplex PCR rounds with slightly modified ARM-PCR. Two initial PCR rounds of around 10 cycles each paired TRBV1-TRBV30 forward primers with a C-beta reverse primer. TCRdb re-called the multiplex PCR reads with MiXCR, one entry per CDR3 protein. The repertoire holds around 330,000 distinct CDR3 sequences, roughly two thirds seen once, with roughly 8.6% in the top ten. Sequencing was performed on peripheral blood. Receptor source: a man between 35 and 55 years old with primary liver carcinoma and hepatitis B virus infection.

Comment on this clonotype: The CDR3 end shows no conserved phenylalanine or tryptophan, and so a read error is likely. This chain joins TRBV11-2 and TRBJ2-2; D is perhaps TRBD2 (5 bases). Germline V gene lookup returns CDR1 SGHAT and CDR2 FQNNGV. This CDR3 has 16 amino acids. The DNA for the CDR3 is TGTGCTAGCAGTTTAGATTGGAGCGGTACTATCGGGGAGCTGTTTTAT. It codes for CASSLDWSGTIGELFY.

Notes on this clonotype: A much larger clonotype is one base distant, so this may be a read error. This sequence joins TRBV29-1 and TRBJ2-5, with D hard to call. With 5 bases removed from V and 5 bases from J, the gap between germline ends came to 9 bases. The CDR3 is made up of 11 amino acids. Germline V lookup: CDR1 SQVTM, CDR2 ANQGSEA. CDR3 loop: CSVRSWETQYF. CDR3 in DNA: TGCAGCGTTCGATCATGGGAGACCCAGTACTTC.

On this clonotype: Compared with germline, one end of the junction differs, possibly owing to a read error. The chain is built from TRBV6-1 and TRBJ2-1; D uncertain. Germline lookup yields CDR1 MNHNS and CDR2 SASEGT. This CDR3 region has 13 residues. CDR3 sequence reads: CASSIGTCNEEFF. The CDR3 nucleotides are TGTGCCAGCAGTATTGGAACATGCAATGAGGAGTTCTTC.

The sample holds a few counts of this clonotype. This clone may be a read error of a much larger clone one base away. V is TRBV29-1 and J is TRBJ1-1, with TRBD1 matching over 8 bases. Trimming took 1 base from V and 4 from J; bases not matched to a gene: 11. The CDR3 runs 16 residues. Germline V CDR1 and CDR2: SQVTM, ANQGSEA. The CDR3 reads CSVEGAGGETSTEAFF. The CDR3 bases are TGCAGCGTTGAAGGAGCAGGGGGCGAGACGAGCACTGAAGCTTTCTTT.

In the case of this clonotype: A much more abundant neighbour one base away suggests this may be a read error. The chain carries TRBV6-1 and TRBJ2-3; D gene ambiguous. CDR1 and CDR2 (germline): MNHNS, SASEGT. The CDR3 is 15 residues long. The V and J ends lost 2 bases and 6 bases respectively, with 15 bases between them. The CDR3 region is CASSETGHGLDTQYF. The CDR3 nucleotides are TGTGCCAGCAGTGAAACCGGGCATGGGCTGGATACGCAGTATTTT.

V is TRBV6-1 and J is TRBJ1-2, with D perhaps matching TRBD1 (5 bases). V was clipped by 2 bases and J by 7 bases, with 11 bases between them. This CDR3 comprises 13 residues. Per germline, CDR1 MNHNS and CDR2 SASEGT. Written as DNA, the CDR3 is TGTGCCAGCAGTGAAAATGGGGGATGTGGCTACACCTTC. It specifies CASSENGGCGYTF.

This clonotype was recorded many times. The V and J genes are TRBV6-2 or TRBV6-3 and TRBJ2-1, with D unclear. Germline assignment: CDR1 MNHEY and CDR2 SVGEGT. Trimming left V 4 bases short and J 8 bases short, with 18 bases between. The CDR3 length is 15 residues. CDR3 sequence: CASSSRAEVFDEQFF. In DNA form, the CDR3 reads TGTGCCAGCAGTTCCCGCGCCGAAGTATTCGATGAGCAGTTCTTC.

This chain links TRBV6-2 or TRBV6-3 with TRBJ2-7; 9 nucleotides agree with TRBD1. Germline trimming cut 9 bases from V and 6 bases from J; bases unmatched to any gene: 12. This CDR3 is built from 14 residues. Germline V gene sequence: CDR1 MNHEY, CDR2 SVGEGT. Written as DNA, the CDR3 is TGTGCCAGTAGCCTCCGGGACAGGGCCCGCGAGCAGTACTTC. Translated: CASSLRDRAREQYF.

This clonotype was recorded a few times. The chain is built from TRBV18 and TRBJ1-4, with 9 positions matching TRBD1. CDR1 is KGHSH and CDR2 is LQKENI in the germline V gene. This CDR3 comprises 14 residues. Trimming took 6 bases from V and 5 from J; bases not matched to a gene: 4. For the CDR3, the DNA is TGTGCCAGCTCTGGGACAGGGTTAAATGAAAAACTGTTTTTT. This sequence encodes CASSGTGLNEKLFF.

With respect to this clonotype: This sequence may be a read error, since a much larger clone differs from it by one base. CDR3 amino acids: CASREPGVEDVDTQYF. CDR3 DNA sequence: TGTGCCAGCAGGGAACCTGGAGTGGAAGATGTGGATACGCAGTATTTT. The chain couples TRBV4-2 to TRBJ2-3, with D unresolved. The germline V gene has CDR1 LGHNA and CDR2 YNFKEQ. Trimming cost V 6 bases and J 6 bases, with 22 bases left between them. CDR3 length equals 16 residues.

The table lists this clonotype with many counts. The rearrangement links TRBV4-2 to TRBJ2-7, with 7 bases lining up with TRBD2. This CDR3 comprises 14 residues. The junction had 6 bases not matched to a gene; V was cut back by 2 bases and J by 5 bases. Germline loops: CDR1 LGHNA, CDR2 YNFKEQ. Written as DNA, the CDR3 is TGTGCCAGCAGCCAATCGGGGAGGGGCGACGAGCAGTACTTC. It is translated as CASSQSGRGDEQYF.

J is TRBJ1-2 and V is TRBV29-1; tentatively, D is TRBD1 (5 bases). The CDR3 contains 15 residues. Germline V gene data show CDR1 as SQVTM and CDR2 as ANQGSEA. Trimming removed 5 bases at V and 7 bases at J, with 23 bases between. The CDR3 bases are TGCAGCGTTCTTGGGGACGGGTTCCCCTTTGGTGGCTACACCTTC. This sequence encodes CSVLGDGFPFGGYTF.

There are many counts of this clonotype. The chain couples TRBV6-1 to TRBJ2-6, with TRBD2 matching over 11 bases. Germline V gene data show CDR1 as MNHNS and CDR2 as SASEGT. V lost 2 bases to trimming and J lost 2 bases; unmatched junction nucleotides: 5. There are 18 residues in the CDR3. The chain's CDR3 is CASSETSGRFTGANVLTF. The CDR3 nucleotides read TGTGCCAGCAGTGAAACTAGCGGGAGATTTACTGGGGCCAACGTCCTGACTTTC.

As for this clonotype: One end of the junction fails to match germline, which may point to a read error. J is TRBJ2-2 and V is TRBV11-3; perhaps TRBD2 as D (5 bases). Germline V CDR1 and CDR2: SGHNT, YENEEA. The CDR3 has 17 residues. The CDR3 here is CASSLSWEAANTEELLF. The DNA for the CDR3 is TGTGCCAGCAGCCTGAGCTGGGAAGCGGCGAACACCGAGGAGCTGCTTTTT.

As concerns this clonotype: No conserved phenylalanine or tryptophan is present at the end of the CDR3, so a read error is the likely explanation. The chain has TRBV29-1 and TRBJ2-7; perhaps D is TRBD1 or TRBD2 (5 bases each). The CDR3 has 16 residues. CDR1 and CDR2 from the germline V gene are SQVTM and ANQGSEA. V lost 7 bases and J lost 2, with 24 bases in between. CDR3 loop: CSDMTSGTGTPYEQYY. DNA for the CDR3: TGCAGCGATATGACATCTGGGACCGGCACTCCCTACGAGCAGTACTAC.

Concerning this clonotype: One end of the junction does not line up with germline, which may come from a read error. The chain carries TRBV4-3 and TRBJ2-7; D may be TRBD1 (5 bases). Germline V gene lookup returns CDR1 LGHNA and CDR2 YSLEER. The CDR3 totals 17 residues. The CDR3 region is CASNQGPLGVTTYEQYF. DNA for the CDR3: TGTGCCAGCAACCAAGGGCCCTTAGGGGTGACGACCTACGAGCAGTACTTT.

This clonotype appeared many times. Germline and junction disagree at one end, which may indicate a read error. V usage is TRBV29-1 and J usage is TRBJ2-1; a possible D gene is TRBD2 (6 bases). CDR1 is SQVTM, CDR2 ANQGSEA, per germline. The CDR3 is 12 amino acids. The CDR3 here is CSVEAWGDEQFF. Here the CDR3 DNA reads TGCAGCGTCGAAGCCTGGGGGGATGAGCAGTTCTTC.

As concerns this clonotype: Mismatch with germline at one junction end may stem from a read error. This sequence joins TRBV29-1 and TRBJ2-7; D possibly corresponds to TRBD2 (5 bases). This CDR3 region has 14 residues. Per germline, CDR1 SQVTM and CDR2 ANQGSEA. CDR3 nucleotide sequence: TGCAACGTTGTACCGTCTAGCTTCTTCCACGAGCAGTACTTC. This sequence encodes CNVVPSSFFHEQYF.

The chain is built from TRBV5-6 and TRBJ2-1; the match to TRBD2 covers 12 bases. This CDR3 comprises 16 residues. V trimming: 5 bases; J trimming: 8 bases; junction bases outside the gene matches: 11. CDR1 is SGHDT and CDR2 is YYEEEE in the germline V gene. The CDR3 loop reads CASRVASGRARDEQFF. For the CDR3, the DNA is TGTGCCAGCAGGGTCGCTAGCGGGAGGGCAAGGGATGAGCAGTTCTTC.

Concerning this clonotype itself: Germline is not matched at one junction end, which may reflect a read error. J is TRBJ2-2 and V is TRBV10-2; TRBD2 aligns across 7 bases. Germline values: CDR1 WSHSY, CDR2 SAAADI. The CDR3 covers 14 residues. The CDR3 region is CANRREGNTRELFF. The CDR3 nucleotides read TGCGCCAACAGGAGGGAGGGAAACACCAGGGAGCTGTTTTTT.

This clonotype came up once. The rearrangement uses TRBV28 and TRBJ1-4; maybe TRBD1 (5 bases). Germline loops: CDR1 MDHEN, CDR2 SYDVKM. The CDR3 consists of 12 residues. With 6 bases removed from V and 5 bases from J, the gap between germline ends came to 7 bases. The CDR3 reads CASRGVNEKLFF. Written as DNA, the CDR3 is TGTGCCAGCAGGGGGGTCAATGAAAAACTGTTTTTT. Full variable domain (remainder filled in from reference TRBV28 and TRBJ1-4): DVKVTQSSRYLVKRTGEKVFLECVQDMDHENMFWYRQDPGLGLRLIYFSYDVKMKEKGDIPEGYSVSREKKERFSLILESASTNQTSMYLCASRGVNEKLFFGSGTQLSVL.